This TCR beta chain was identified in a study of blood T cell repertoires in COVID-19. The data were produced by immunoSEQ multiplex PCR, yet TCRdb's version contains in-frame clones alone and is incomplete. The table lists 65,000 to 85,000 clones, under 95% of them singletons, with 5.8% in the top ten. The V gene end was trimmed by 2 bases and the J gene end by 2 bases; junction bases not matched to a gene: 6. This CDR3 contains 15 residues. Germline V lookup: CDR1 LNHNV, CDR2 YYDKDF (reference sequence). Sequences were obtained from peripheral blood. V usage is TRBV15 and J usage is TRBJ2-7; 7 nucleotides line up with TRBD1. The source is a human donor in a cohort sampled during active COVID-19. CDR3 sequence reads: CATSRYRDRAYEQYF. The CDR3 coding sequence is TGTGCCACCAGCAGATACCGGGACAGAGCCTACGAGCAGTACTTC.